This T cell receptor (beta chain) was retrieved from a study of monozygotic twins with cystic fibrosis. Study at large: Library input was three micrograms of fragmented DNA, with 15 PCR cycles. Study-wide findings and caveats: V usage most resembled the co-twin in 13 of 16 pairs. Clonality was generally low (median around 0.0098), higher in the most severe patients. Unrelated CF individuals shared fewer identical clonotypes than monozygotic CF twins.

Trimming took 0 bases from V and 4 from J, leaving 25 bases between them. Germline CDR1 SGHVS, CDR2 FQNEAQ. The length of the CDR3 is 20 residues. Profiling relied on immunoSEQ multiplex PCR, and the TCRdb table lists in-frame clones only, not all of them. The repertoire holds around 30,000 clones, around nine tenths seen once, with about 0.54% in the top ten. Note on this clone: Its antigen remains unidentified.

The clonotype was recovered from a girl aged 2 to 9 with cystic fibrosis. Sequencing was carried out using blood. The chain has TRBV7-8 and TRBJ1-5, with D possibly matching TRBD1 (5 bases). The CDR3 DNA reads as TGTGCCAGCAGCTTAGCTACGAAGTGGGGGGTTGGACGCCCAAATCAGCCCCAGCATTTT. Its translation is CASSLATKWGVGRPNQPQHF.